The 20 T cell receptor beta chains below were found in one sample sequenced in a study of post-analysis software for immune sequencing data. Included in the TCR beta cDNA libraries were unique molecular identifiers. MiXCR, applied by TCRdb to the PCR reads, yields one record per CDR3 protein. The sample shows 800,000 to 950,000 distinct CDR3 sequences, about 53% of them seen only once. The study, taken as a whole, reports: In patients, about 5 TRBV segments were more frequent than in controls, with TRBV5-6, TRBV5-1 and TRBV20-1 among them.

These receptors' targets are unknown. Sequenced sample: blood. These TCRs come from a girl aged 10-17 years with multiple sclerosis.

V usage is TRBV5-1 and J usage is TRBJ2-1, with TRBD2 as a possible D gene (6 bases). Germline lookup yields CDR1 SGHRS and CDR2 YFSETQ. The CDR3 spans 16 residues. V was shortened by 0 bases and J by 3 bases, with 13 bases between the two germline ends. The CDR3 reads CASSLAGLADYNEQFF. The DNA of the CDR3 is TGCGCCAGCAGCTTGGCCGGGTTAGCGGACTACAATGAGCAGTTCTTC.

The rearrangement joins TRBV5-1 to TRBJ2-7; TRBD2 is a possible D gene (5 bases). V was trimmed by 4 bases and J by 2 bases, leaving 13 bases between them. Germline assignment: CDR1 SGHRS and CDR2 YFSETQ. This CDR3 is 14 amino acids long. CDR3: CASSPSGITYEQYF. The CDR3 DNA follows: TGCGCCAGCAGCCCCAGCGGAATTACCTACGAGCAGTACTTC.

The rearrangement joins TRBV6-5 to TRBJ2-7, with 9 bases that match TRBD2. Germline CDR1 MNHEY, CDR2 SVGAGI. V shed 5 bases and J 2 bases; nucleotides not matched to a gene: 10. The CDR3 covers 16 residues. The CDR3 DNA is TGTGCCAGCAGTAAAACCGGGACTAGCACCACCTACGAGCAGTACTTC. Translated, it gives CASSKTGTSTTYEQYF.

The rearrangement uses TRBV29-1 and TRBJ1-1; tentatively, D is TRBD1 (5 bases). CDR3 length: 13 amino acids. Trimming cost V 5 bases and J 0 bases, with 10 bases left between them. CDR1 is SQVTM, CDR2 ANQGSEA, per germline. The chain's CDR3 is CSVSGTMNTEAFF. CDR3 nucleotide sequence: TGCAGCGTTTCGGGGACGATGAACACTGAAGCTTTCTTT.

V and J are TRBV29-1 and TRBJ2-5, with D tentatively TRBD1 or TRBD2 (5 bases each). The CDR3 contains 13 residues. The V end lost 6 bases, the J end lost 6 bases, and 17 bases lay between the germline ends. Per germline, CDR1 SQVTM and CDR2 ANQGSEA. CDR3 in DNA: TGCAGCGTCCGACCCGGGACGCTACAGACCCAGTACTTC. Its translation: CSVRPGTLQTQYF.

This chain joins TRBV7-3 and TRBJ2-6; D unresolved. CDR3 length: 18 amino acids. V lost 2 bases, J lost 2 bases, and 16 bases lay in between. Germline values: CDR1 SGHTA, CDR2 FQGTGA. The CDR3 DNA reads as TGTGCCAGCAGCTTAGGTGCAGGAAATATGGCTGGGGCCAACGTCCTGACTTTC. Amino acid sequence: CASSLGAGNMAGANVLTF.

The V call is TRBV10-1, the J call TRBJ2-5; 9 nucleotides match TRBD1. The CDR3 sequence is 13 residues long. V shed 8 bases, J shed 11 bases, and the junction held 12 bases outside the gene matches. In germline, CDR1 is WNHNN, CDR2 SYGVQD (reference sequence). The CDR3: CASSGTGLGEQYF. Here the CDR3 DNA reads TGCGCCAGCTCCGGGACAGGGTTGGGTGAGCAGTACTTC.

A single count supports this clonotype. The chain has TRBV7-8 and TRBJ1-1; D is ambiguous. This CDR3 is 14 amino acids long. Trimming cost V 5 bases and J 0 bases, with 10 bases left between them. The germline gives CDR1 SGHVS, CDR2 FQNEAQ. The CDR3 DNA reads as TGTGCCAGCAGCCCCTACAGAGTGAACACTGAAGCTTTCTTT. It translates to CASSPYRVNTEAFF.

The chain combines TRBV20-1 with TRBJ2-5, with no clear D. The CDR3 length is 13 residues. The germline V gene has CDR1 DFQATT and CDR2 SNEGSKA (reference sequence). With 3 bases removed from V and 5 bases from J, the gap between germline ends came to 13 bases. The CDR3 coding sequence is TGCAGTGCTAGTCCTCTACGGGCGGAGACCCAGTACTTC. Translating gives CSASPLRAETQYF.

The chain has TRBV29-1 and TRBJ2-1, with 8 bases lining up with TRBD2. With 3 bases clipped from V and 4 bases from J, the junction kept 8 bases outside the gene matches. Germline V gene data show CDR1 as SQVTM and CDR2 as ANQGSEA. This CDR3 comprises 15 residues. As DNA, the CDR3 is TGCAGCGTTGACTTCCGACTAGCGAAATACAATGAGCAGTTCTTC. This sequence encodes CSVDFRLAKYNEQFF.

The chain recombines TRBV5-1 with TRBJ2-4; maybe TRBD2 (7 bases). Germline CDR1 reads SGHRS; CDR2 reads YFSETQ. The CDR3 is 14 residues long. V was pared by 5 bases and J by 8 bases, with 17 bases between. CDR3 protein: CASRREGEWDIQYF. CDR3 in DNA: TGCGCCAGCAGAAGGGAGGGGGAGTGGGACATTCAGTACTTC.

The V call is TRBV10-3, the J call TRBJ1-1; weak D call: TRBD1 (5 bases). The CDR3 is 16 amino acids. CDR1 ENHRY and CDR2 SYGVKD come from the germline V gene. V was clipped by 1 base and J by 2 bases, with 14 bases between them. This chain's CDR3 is CAISEWGSRPNTEAFF. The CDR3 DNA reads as TGTGCCATCAGTGAGTGGGGGTCCAGGCCCAACACTGAAGCTTTCTTT.

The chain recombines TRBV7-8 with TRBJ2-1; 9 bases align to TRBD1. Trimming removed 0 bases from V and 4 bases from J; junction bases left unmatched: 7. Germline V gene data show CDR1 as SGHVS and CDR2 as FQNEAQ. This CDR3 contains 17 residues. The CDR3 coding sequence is TGTGCCAGCAGCTTAGCGCACGGGACAGGGTTATACAATGAGCAGTTCTTC. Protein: CASSLAHGTGLYNEQFF.

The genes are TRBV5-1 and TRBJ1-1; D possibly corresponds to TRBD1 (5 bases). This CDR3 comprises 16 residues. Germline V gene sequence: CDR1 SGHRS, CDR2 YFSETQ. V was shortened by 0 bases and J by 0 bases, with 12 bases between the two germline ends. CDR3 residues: CASSLAGLDLNTEAFF. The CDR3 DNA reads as TGCGCCAGCAGCTTGGCAGGGCTCGACCTGAACACTGAAGCTTTCTTT.

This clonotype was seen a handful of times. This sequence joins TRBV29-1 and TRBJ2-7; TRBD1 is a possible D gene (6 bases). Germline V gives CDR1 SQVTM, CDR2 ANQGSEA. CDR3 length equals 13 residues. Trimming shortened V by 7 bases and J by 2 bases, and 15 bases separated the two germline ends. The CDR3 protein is CSAARAGAYEQYF. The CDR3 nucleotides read TGCAGCGCCGCAAGGGCAGGGGCCTACGAGCAGTACTTC.

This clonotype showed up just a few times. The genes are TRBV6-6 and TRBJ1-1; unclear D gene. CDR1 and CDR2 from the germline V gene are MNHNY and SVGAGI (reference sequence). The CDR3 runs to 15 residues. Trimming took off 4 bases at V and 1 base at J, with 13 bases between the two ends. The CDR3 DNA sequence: TGTGCCAGCAGTTCGCCGGAGGGTCGGAACACTGAAGCTTTCTTT. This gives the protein CASSSPEGRNTEAFF.

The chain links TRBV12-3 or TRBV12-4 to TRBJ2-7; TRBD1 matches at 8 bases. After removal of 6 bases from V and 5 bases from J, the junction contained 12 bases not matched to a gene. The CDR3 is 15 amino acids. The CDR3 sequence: CASSPTRGLRDEQYF. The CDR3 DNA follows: TGTGCCAGCAGCCCGACCAGGGGGCTAAGGGACGAGCAGTACTTC.

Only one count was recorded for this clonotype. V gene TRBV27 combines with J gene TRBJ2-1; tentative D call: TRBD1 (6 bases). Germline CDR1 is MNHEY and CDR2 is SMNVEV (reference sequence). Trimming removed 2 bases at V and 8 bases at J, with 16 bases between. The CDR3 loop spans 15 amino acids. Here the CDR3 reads CASSLVYRAIDEQFF. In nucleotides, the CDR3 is TGTGCCAGCAGTTTAGTCTACAGGGCGATCGATGAGCAGTTCTTC.

CDR3 nucleotide sequence: TGTGCCAGCAGTGCGGTTCAGGGGAACACCGGGGAGCTGTTTTTT. Residues: CASSAVQGNTGELFF. The chain combines TRBV25-1 with TRBJ2-2, with TRBD1 as a possible D gene (5 bases). Germline CDR1 and CDR2: MGHDK and SYGVNS. The CDR3 sequence is 15 residues long. Trimming left V 4 bases short and J 1 base short, with 10 bases between. Based on the CDR3 plus reference TRBV25-1 and TRBJ2-2, the full variable domain is EADIYQTPRYLVIGTGKKITLECSQTMGHDKMYWYQQDPGMELHLIHYSYGVNSTEKGDLSSESTVSRIRTEHFPLTLESARPSHTSQYLCASSAVQGNTGELFFGEGSRLTVL.

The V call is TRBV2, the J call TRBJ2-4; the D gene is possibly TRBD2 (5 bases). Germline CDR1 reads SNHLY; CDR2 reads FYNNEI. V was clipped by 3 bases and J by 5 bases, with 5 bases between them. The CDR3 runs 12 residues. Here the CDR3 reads CASSERENIQYF. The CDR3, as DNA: TGTGCCAGCAGTGAGAGGGAAAACATTCAGTACTTC.